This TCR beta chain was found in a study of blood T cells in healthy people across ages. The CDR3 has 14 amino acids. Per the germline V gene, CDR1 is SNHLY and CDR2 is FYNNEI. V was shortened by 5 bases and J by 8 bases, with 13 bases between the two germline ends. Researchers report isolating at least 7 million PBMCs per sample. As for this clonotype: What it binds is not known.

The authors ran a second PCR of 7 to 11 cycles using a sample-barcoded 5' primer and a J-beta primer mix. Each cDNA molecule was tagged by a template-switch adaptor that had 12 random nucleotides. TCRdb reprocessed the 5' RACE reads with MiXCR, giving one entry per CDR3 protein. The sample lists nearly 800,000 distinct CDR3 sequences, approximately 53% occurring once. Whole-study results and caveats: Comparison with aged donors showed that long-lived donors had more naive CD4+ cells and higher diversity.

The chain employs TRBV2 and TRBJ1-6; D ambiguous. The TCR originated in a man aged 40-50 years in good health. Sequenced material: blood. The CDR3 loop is CASSLGISDSPLHF. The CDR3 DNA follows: TGTGCCAGCAGTCTGGGGATTTCTGATTCACCCCTCCACTTT.